This TCR beta chain is from a study of technical replicates of blood from a handful of donors. The assay was immunoSEQ multiplex PCR, and TCRdb's table has in-frame clones only and misses some. The table lists under 85,000 clones, 90% to 95% of them singletons. Unmatched junction bases numbered 6, after V lost 1 base and J lost 5 bases. The CDR3 is made up of 16 amino acids. Germline CDR1 MNHEY, CDR2 SVGAGI. The receptor was derived from a human donor in good health. The chain combines TRBV6-5 with TRBJ2-7; 12 bases align to TRBD2. Sequenced sample: T cells isolated from PBMCs. The CDR3 reads CASSYWATSGSHEQYF. The CDR3 DNA is TGTGCCAGCAGTTACTGGGCGACTAGCGGGAGTCACGAGCAGTACTTC.